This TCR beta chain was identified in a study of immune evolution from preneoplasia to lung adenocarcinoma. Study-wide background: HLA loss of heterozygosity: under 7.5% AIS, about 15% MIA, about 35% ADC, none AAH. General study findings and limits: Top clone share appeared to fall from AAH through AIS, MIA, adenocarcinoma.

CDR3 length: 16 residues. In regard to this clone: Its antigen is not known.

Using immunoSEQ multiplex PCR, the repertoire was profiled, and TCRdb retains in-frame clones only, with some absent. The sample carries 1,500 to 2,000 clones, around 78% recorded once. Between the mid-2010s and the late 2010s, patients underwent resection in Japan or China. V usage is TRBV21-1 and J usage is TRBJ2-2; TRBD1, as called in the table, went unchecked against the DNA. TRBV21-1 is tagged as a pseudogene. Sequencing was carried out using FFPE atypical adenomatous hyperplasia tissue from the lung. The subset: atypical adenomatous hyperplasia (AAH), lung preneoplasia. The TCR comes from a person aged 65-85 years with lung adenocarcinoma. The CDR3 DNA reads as TGTGCCAGCAGCAAAGTTAGGACAGGGAACACCGGGGAGCTGTTTTTT. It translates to CASSKVRTGNTGELFF.